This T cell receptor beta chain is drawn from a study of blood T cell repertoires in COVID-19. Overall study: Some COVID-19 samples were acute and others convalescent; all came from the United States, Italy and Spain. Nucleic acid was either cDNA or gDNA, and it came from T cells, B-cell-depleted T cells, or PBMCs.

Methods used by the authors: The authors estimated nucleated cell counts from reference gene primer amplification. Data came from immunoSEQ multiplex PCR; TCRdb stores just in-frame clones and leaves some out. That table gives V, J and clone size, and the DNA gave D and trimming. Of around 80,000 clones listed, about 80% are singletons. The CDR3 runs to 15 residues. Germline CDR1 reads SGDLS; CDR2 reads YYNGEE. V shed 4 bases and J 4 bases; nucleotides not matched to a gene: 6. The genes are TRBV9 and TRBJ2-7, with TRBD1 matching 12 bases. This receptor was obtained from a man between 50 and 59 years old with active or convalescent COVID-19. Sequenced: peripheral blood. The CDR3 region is CASSPGQGARYEQYF. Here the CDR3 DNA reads TGTGCCAGCAGCCCGGGACAGGGGGCGAGGTACGAGCAGTACTTC.